This T cell receptor beta chain originates from a study of T-cell reconstitution after alpha-beta-depleted transplantation in children. In its sample, this clonotype was seen a few times. This CDR3 has 15 residues. Germline V gene lookup returns CDR1 SEHNR and CDR2 FQNEAQ (reference sequence). Trimming took 5 bases from V and 6 from J, leaving 18 bases between them. Unique molecular identifiers were used to barcode this TCRbeta library. Each CDR3 protein is one row after TCRdb ran MiXCR on the PCR reads. The table records over 200,000 distinct CDR3 sequences, roughly 15% of them present only once. The rearrangement joins TRBV7-9 to TRBJ2-3, with D possibly matching TRBD1 (6 bases). The receptor comes from a male patient between 2 and 10 years old who had a stem cell transplant for acute lymphoblastic leukemia, so the T cells may come from the graft donor. The sequences come from PBMCs, mostly from graft donor cells, collected 360 days after TCRalphabeta/CD19-depleted stem cell transplant. The CDR3 nucleotides read TGTGCCAGCAGCCCCCAGGGGACCCGGTCGGATACGCAGTATTTT. As protein: CASSPQGTRSDTQYF.